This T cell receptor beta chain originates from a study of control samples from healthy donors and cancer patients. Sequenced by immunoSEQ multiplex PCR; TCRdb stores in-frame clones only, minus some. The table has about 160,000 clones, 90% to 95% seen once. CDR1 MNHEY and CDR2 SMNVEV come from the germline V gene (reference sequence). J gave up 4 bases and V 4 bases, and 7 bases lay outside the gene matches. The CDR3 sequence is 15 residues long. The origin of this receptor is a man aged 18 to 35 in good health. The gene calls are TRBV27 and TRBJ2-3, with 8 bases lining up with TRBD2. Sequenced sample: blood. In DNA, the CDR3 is TGTGCCAGCAGTTGGGCGGGAGGAAGATCAGATACGCAGTATTTT. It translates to CASSWAGGRSDTQYF.